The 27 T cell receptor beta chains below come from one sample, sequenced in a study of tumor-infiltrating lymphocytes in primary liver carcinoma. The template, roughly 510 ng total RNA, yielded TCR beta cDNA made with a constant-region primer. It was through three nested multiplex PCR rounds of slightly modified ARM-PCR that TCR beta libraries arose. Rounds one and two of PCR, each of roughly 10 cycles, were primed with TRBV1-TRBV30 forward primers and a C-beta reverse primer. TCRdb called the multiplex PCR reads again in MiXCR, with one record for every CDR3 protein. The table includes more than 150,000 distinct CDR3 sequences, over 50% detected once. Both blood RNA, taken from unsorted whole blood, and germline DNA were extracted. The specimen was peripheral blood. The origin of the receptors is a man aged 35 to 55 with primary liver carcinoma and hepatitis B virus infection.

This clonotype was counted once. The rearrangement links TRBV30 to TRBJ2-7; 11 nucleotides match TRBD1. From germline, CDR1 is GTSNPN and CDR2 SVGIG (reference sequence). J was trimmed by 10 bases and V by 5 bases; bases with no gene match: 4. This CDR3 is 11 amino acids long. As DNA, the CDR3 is TGTGCCTGGGGAGGGACAGGGGGTCAGTACTTC. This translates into CAWGGTGGQYF. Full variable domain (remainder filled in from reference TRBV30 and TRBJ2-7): SQTIHQWPATLVQPVGSPLSLECTVEGTSNPNLYWYRQAAGRGLQLLFYSVGIGQISSEVPQNLSASRPQDRQFILSSKKLLLSDSGFYLCAWGGTGGQYFGPGTRLTVT.

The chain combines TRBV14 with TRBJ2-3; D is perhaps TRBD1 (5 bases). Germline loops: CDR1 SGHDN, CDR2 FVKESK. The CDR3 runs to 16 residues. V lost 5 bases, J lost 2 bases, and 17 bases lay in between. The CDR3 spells CASSAGSWRFTDTQYF. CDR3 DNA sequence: TGTGCCAGCAGCGCAGGGTCGTGGCGGTTCACAGATACGCAGTATTTT.

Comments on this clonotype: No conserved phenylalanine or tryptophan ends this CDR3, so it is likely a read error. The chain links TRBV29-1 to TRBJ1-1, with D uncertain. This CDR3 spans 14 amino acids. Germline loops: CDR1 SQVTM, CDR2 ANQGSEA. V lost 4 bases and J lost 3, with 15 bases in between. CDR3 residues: CSVGETPRDTEAFV. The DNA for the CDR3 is TGCAGCGTTGGTGAGACACCGCGGGACACTGAAGCTTTCGTT.

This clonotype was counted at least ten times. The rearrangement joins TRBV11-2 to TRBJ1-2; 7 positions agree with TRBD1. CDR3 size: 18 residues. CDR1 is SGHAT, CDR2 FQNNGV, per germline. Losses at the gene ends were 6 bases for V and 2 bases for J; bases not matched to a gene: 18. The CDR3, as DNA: TGTGCCAGCAGACCATTGACGAGGGGGCGTAGATTAAACTATGGCTACACCTTC. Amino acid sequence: CASRPLTRGRRLNYGYTF.

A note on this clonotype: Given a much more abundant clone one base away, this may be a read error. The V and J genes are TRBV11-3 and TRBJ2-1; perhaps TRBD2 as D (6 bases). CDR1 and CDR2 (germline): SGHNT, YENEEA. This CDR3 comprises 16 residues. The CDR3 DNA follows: TGTGCCAGCAGTCGCGGGGAGGTAAGCTCCTACAATGAGCACTTCTTC. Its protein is CASSRGEVSSYNEHFF. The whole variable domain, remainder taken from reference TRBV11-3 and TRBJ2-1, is EAGVVQSPRYKIIEKKQPVAFWCNPISGHNTLYWYLQNLGQGPELLIRYENEEAVDDSQLPKDRFSAERLKGVDSTLKIQPAELGDSAVYLCASSRGEVSSYNEHFFGPGTRLTVL.

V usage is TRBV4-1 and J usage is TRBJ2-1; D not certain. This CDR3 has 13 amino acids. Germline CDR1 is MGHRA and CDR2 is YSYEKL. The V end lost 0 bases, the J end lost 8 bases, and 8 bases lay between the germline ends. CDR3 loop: CASSQERYDEQFF. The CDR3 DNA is TGCGCCAGCAGCCAAGAGAGGTACGATGAGCAGTTCTTC.

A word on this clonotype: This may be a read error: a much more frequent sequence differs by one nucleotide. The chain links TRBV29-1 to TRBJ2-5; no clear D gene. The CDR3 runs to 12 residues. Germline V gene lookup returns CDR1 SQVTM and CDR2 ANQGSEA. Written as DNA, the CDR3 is TGCGGCGTTGAAGTGGTGGGGGAGACCCAGTACTTC. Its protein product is CGVEVVGETQYF.

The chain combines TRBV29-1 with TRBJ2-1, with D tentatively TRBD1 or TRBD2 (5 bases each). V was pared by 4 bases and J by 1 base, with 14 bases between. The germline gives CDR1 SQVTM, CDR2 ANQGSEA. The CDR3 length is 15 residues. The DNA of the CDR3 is TGCAGCGTTGCGACAGACCCGGGGTCCTACAATGAGCAGTTCTTC. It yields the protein CSVATDPGSYNEQFF.

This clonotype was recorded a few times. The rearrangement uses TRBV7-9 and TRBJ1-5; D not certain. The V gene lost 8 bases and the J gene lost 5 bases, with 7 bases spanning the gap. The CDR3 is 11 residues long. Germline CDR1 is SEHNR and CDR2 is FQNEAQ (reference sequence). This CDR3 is CASGFDQPQHF. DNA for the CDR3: TGTGCCAGCGGGTTTGATCAGCCCCAGCATTTT.

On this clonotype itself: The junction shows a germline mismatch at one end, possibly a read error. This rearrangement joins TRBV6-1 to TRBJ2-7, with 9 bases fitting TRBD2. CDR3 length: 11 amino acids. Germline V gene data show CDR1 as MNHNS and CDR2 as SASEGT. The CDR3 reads CACSSPGLAHF. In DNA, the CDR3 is TGTGCCTGCAGTTCTCCGGGACTAGCACACTTC.

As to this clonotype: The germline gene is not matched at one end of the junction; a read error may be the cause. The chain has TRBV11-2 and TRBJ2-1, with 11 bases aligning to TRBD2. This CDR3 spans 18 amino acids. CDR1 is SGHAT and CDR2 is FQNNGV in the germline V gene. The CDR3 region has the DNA TGTGCCAGCAGCCTACGACTAGCGGGATCAAGCTCCTACAGTGAGCAGTTCTTC. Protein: CASSLRLAGSSSYSEQFF.

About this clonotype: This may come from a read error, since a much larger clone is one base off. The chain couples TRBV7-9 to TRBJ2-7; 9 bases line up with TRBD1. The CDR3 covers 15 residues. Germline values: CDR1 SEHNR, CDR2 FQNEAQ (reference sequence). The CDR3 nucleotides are TGTGCCAGCAGCCGTCGGGGACAGGGAAACTACAAGCAGTACTTC. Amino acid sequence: CASSRRGQGNYKQYF.

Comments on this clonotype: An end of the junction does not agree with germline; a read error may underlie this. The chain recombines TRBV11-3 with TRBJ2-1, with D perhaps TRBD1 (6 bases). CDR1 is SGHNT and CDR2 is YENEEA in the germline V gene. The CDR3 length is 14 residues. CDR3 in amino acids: CASSLQGSGNEQLF. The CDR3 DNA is TGTGCCAGTAGCTTACAGGGTTCAGGGAATGAGCAGCTCTTC.

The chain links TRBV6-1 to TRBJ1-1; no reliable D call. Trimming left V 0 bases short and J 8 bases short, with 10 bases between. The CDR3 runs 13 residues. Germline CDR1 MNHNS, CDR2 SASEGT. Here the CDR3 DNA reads TGTGCCAGCAGTGAAGCGGTGGCTTTGGAAGCTTTCTTT. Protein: CASSEAVALEAFF.

The CDR3 here is CASSAGKTLKDTQYF. The DNA for the CDR3 is TGTGCCAGCAGCGCGGGCAAAACCCTCAAAGATACGCAGTATTTT. The rearrangement links TRBV11-2 to TRBJ2-3; D is perhaps TRBD2 (5 bases). Trimming took off 5 bases at V and 5 bases at J, with 17 bases between the two ends. This CDR3 is 15 amino acids long. CDR1 SGHAT and CDR2 FQNNGV come from the germline V gene.

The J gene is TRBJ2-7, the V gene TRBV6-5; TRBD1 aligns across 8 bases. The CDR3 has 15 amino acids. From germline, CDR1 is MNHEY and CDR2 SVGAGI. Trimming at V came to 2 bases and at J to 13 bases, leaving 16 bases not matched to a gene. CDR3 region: CASSYRGQAPDDQYF. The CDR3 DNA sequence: TGTGCCAGCAGTTACCGGGGACAGGCCCCGGACGACCAATACTTC.

CDR3 bases: TGTGCCAGCAGCCAGACTAGCGTGAGGGCCGGGACCGGGGAGCTGTTTTTT. Its protein product is CASSQTSVRAGTGELFF. The chain couples TRBV6-5 to TRBJ2-2, with 8 bases identical to TRBD2. Germline-derived CDR1 and CDR2 are MNHEY and SVGAGI. V was pared by 6 bases and J by 5 bases, with 14 bases of the junction left unmatched. The CDR3 loop spans 17 amino acids.

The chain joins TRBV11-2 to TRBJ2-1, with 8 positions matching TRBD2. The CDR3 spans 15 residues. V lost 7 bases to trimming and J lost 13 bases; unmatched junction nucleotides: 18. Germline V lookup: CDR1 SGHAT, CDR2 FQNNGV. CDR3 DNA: TGTGCCAGCAACCAAGTAGCGGGATCCCTTCGTAGCCAGTTCTTC. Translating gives CASNQVAGSLRSQFF.

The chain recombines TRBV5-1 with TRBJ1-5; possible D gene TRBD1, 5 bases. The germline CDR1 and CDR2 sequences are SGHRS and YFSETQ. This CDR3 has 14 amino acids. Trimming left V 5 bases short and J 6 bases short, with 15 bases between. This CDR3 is CASSEWQGGQPQHF. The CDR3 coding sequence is TGCGCCAGCAGTGAATGGCAGGGAGGTCAGCCCCAGCATTTT.

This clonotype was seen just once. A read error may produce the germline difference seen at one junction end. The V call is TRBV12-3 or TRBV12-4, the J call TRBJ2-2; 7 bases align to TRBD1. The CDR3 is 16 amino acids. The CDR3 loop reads CAGSLRGTANTRELFF. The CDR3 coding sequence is TGTGCCGGCAGTTTACGAGGGACAGCGAACACCAGGGAGCTGTTTTTT.

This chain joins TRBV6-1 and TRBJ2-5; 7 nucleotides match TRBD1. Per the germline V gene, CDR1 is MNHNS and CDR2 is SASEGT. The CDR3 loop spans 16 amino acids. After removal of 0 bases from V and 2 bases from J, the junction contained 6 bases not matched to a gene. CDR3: CASSEAPAGGQETQYF. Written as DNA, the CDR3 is TGTGCCAGCAGTGAAGCGCCGGCAGGGGGACAAGAGACCCAGTACTTC.

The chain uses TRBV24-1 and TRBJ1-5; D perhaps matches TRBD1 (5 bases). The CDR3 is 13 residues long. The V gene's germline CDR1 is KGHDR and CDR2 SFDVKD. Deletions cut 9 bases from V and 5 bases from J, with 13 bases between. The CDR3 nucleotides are TGTGCCACCTCCCAAGGGACCCATCAGCCCCAGCATTTT. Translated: CATSQGTHQPQHF.

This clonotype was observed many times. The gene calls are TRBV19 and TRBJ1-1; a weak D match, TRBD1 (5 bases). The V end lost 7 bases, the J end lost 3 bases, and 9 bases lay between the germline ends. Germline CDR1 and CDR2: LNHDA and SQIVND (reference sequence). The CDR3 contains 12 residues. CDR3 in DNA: TGTGCCAGTATCCAGGGCTACACTGAAGCTTTCTTT. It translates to CASIQGYTEAFF.

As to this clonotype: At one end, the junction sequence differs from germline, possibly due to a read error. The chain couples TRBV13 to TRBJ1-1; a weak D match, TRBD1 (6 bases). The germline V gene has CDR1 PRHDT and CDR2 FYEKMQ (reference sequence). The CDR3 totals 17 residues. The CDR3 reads CASNLGYAREGVSEAFF. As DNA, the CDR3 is TGTGCCAGCAACTTAGGTTACGCCCGGGAGGGGGTATCCGAAGCTTTCTTT.

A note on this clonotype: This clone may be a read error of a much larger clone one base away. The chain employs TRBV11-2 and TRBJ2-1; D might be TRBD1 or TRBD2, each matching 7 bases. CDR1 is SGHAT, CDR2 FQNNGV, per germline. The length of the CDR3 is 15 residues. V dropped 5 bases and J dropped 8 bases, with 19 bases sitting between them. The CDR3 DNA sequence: TGTGCCAGCAGCGCCCCAGGGGGGGAGGGCGATGAGCAGTTCTTC. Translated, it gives CASSAPGGEGDEQFF.

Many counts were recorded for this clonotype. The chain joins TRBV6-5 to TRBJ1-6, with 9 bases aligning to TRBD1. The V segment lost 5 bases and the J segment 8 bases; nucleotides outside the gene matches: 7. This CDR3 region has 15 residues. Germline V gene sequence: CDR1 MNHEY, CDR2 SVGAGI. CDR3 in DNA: TGTGCCAGCAGTACCCGGGACAGGGTTGATTCACCCCTCCACTTT. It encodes CASSTRDRVDSPLHF.

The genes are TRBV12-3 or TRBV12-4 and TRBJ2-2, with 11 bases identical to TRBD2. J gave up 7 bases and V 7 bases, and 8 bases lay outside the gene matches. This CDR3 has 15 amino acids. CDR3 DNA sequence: TGTGCCAGCACCCTAGGACTAGCGGGTATCGGGGAGCTGTTTTTT. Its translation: CASTLGLAGIGELFF.